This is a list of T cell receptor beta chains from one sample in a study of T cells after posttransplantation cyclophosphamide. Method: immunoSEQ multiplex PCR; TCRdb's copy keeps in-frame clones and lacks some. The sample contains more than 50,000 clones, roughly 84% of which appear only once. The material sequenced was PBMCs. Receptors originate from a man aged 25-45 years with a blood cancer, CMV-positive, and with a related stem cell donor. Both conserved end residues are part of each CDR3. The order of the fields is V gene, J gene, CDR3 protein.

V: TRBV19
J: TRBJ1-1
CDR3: CASSSKGDTEAFF

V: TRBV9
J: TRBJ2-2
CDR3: CASGRVATGELFF

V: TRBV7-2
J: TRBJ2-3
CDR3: CASSLYPDTQYF

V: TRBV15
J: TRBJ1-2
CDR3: CATSIDREHPANYGYTF

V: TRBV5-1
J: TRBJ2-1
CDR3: CASSPPTSGIFNEQFF

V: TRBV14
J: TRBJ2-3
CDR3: CASSRDRGSGTDTQYF

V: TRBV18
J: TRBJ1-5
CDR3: CASSPPGGGNQPQHF

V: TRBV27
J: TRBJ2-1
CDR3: CASSPGTGAYNEQFF

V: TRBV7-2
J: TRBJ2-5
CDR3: CASSPQATGTETQYF

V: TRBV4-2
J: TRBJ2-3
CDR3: CASSQGLAADTQYF

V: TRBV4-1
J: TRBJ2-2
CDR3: CASSQDPIAGGNTGELFF

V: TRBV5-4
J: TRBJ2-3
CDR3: CASSRGLAGTDTQYF

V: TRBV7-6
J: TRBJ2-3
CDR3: CASSSRRQTDTQYF

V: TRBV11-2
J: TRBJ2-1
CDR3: CASSPTFSSYNEQFF

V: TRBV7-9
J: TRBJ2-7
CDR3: CASSPLDRAYEQYF

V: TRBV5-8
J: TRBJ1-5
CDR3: CASADRRGNQPQHF

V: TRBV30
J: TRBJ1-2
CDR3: CAWTTGSGAYGYTF

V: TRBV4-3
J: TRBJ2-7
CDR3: CASSQGLAFYEQYF

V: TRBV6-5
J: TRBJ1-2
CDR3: CASSRGGANYGYTF

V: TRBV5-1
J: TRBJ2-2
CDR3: CASSLVALGTNTGELFF

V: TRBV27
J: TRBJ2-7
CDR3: CASSFVGSYEQYF

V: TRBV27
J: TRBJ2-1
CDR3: CASSPGLYNEQFF

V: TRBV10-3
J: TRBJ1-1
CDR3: CAVRGQVHTEAFF

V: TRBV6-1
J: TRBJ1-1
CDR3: CASRYGERNTEAFF

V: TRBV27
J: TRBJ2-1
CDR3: CASSLASGNYNEQFF

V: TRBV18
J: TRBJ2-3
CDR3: CASSLGTAGGPTDTQYF

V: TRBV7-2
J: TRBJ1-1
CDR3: CASSLDRWNTEAFF

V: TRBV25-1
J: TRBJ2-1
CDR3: CASSEPGGRANEQFF

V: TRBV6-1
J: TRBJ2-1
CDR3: CASSLRTEPKEFF

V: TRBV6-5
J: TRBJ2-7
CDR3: CASGWTGTSDEQYF

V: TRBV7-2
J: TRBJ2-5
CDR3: CASSGSNQETQYF

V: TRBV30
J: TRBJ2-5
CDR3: CAWSPSGWRETQYF

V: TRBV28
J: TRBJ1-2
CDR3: CASSAGNSPTFYGYTF